This T cell receptor beta chain was sequenced during a study of blood T cell repertoires in COVID-19 (dated by TCRdb to 2020 to 2021). Notes on the research overall: Samples covering the acute and convalescent phases of COVID-19 were provided by collaborators in the United States, Italy and Spain. The material from the prospective study consisted of cDNA or gDNA derived from T cells, B-cell-depleted T cells, or PBMCs. Deeply sampled blood TCRbeta repertoires from subjects exposed to, actively infected with, or recovered from COVID-19 were included in the dataset. The repertoires were released in a freely available public database intended as a resource for research on the immune response to SARS-CoV-2. Samples came from the ongoing ImmuneRACE study (first 160 participants) plus 1,254 subjects from 6 global collaborators. Sample metadata almost always included a de-identified subject ID, COVID-19 status, age in years and sex. Where available, HLA class I and class II types were obtained from metadata supplied by the sample provider rather than from assay-based typing. Paper-wide results and their limitations: Clinical and demographic metadata were provided uncurated, with the amount varying by source and participant.

Whole blood was collected in K2EDTA tubes by collaborating institutions according to the institutions' own protocols. For TCRbeta analysis, collaborator samples were shipped as frozen whole blood, as isolated PBMCs, or as DNA extracted from either sample type. Note on this clone: Its antigen has not been determined. One base away there is no much larger clone; base qualities are not given.

Including cysteine and phenylalanine, the CDR3 has 17 amino acids. CDR3 DNA is the only sequence kept; it has 51 bases, read in frame from the first base. Trimming at the junction amounts to 4 bases on V and 0 bases on J, and the germline ends lie 16 bases apart. As encoded in the germline V gene, CDR1 is SNHLY while CDR2 is FYNNEI. TCRbeta CDR3 regions were amplified from genomic DNA using the immunoSEQ Assay, a bias-controlled multiplex PCR. In the source study's methods: The number of nucleated cells in each sample was estimated from the amplification of reference gene primers within the assay. To quantify the absolute abundance of each unique TCRbeta CDR3 rearrangement, sequence reads were collapsed and filtered. For each sample, productive Simpson clonality was calculated as the square root of Simpson's diversity index across productive rearrangements. TCRdb took this table from immuneACCESS and kept in-frame rearrangements with V and J called. Such tables lack part of the clones; where checked against another copy, unresolved V genes explain under half of the gap, and the rest is unexplained. V, J and clone size reflect that table, while D and trimming were determined from the DNA. The sample records tens of thousands of clones, 70% to 75% of which are singletons. About 20% of the sample is held by the ten biggest clonotypes.

The sequence came from a man aged 60 to 69 with acute or convalescent COVID-19. The sample taken for sequencing was peripheral blood. The V and J segments used are TRBV2 and TRBJ1-5, with no reliable assignment of the D segment. The CDR3 region has the sequence CASSATLNPYSNQPQHF. The nucleotide sequence is TGTGCCAGCAGTGCCACGCTTAACCCCTATAGCAATCAGCCCCAGCATTTT.